Shown below are 15 T cell receptor beta chains from a single sample sequenced in a study of response to subunit inactivated influenza vaccine. TCRdb recomputed calls from the RT-PCR reads with MiXCR, one row per CDR3 protein. Among hundreds of thousands of distinct CDR3 sequences listed, 15% to 20% were seen once. The sequenced sample was PBMCs from blood, obtained more than 4 days after vaccination. The source of these receptors is a man aged 45-60 years who received an inactivated influenza vaccine.

The J gene is TRBJ2-1, the V gene TRBV20-1, with 14 bases that match TRBD2. Per the germline V gene, CDR1 is DFQATT and CDR2 is SNEGSKA (reference sequence). Trimming took 0 bases from V and 6 from J; bases not matched to a gene: 13. This CDR3 spans 19 amino acids. CDR3 protein: CSARDGLAGGNVATNEQFF. Written as DNA, the CDR3 is TGCAGTGCTAGAGATGGACTAGCGGGGGGCAACGTTGCGACCAATGAGCAGTTCTTC.

Turning to this clonotype: A junction end diverges from the germline sequence, so it may reflect a read error. The chain recombines TRBV29-1 with TRBJ2-1; 9 bases line up with TRBD2. This CDR3 has 12 residues. Per the germline V gene, CDR1 is SQVTM and CDR2 is ANQGSEA. The CDR3 nucleotides are TGCAGCGTTGTTCCGGGACTAGCCCCTCCACTCTTC. It specifies CSVVPGLAPPLF.

The gene calls are TRBV7-9 and TRBJ2-1; D is undetermined. Germline assignment: CDR1 SEHNR and CDR2 FQNEAQ (reference sequence). Between the trimmed V and J ends, which lost 4 bases and 0 bases, there was a span of 10 bases. This CDR3 comprises 15 residues. The CDR3 nucleotides read TGTGCCAGCAGCTCACGGACCATCTCCTACAATGAGCAGTTCTTC. Protein: CASSSRTISYNEQFF. The variable domain in full, with the rest retrieved from reference TRBV7-9 and TRBJ2-1, is DTGVSQNPRHKITKRGQNVTFRCDPISEHNRLYWYRQTLGQGPEFLTYFQNEAQLEKSRLLSDRFSAERPKGSFSTLEIQRTEQGDSAMYLCASSSRTISYNEQFFGPGTRLTVL.

This clonotype has a handful of counts. The V gene is TRBV4-3, the J gene TRBJ2-7, with 11 positions matching TRBD2. V lost 3 bases to trimming and J lost 6 bases; unmatched junction nucleotides: 10. The germline V gene encodes CDR1 LGHNA and CDR2 YSLEER. The CDR3 extends over 16 amino acids. CDR3 residues: CASSQEIAGGPFEQYF. In DNA form, the CDR3 reads TGCGCCAGCAGCCAGGAAATAGCGGGGGGGCCTTTCGAGCAGTACTTC.

This chain joins TRBV20-1 and TRBJ2-7, with TRBD2 matching over 11 bases. The CDR3 has 14 amino acids. After removal of 6 bases from V and 3 bases from J, the junction contained 7 bases not matched to a gene. Germline lookup yields CDR1 DFQATT and CDR2 SNEGSKA (reference sequence). CDR3 region: CSAEGLAGDYEQYF. The CDR3 region has the DNA TGCAGTGCCGAAGGACTAGCGGGTGACTACGAGCAGTACTTC.

This chain connects TRBV14 to TRBJ2-3; TRBD2 matches 7 bases. Germline values: CDR1 SGHDN, CDR2 FVKESK. This CDR3 is 18 amino acids long. V lost 1 base to trimming and J lost 0 bases; unmatched junction nucleotides: 10. CDR3 sequence (DNA): TGTGCCAGCAGCCAAGTCGATCTTGGCGGGAGAAGCACAGATACGCAGTATTTT. It is translated as CASSQVDLGGRSTDTQYF.

In this sample, this clonotype turned up a few times. The chain is built from TRBV4-3 and TRBJ1-5; possible D gene TRBD1, 5 bases. V was clipped by 0 bases and J by 1 base, with 10 bases between them. The length of the CDR3 is 16 residues. From germline, CDR1 is LGHNA and CDR2 YSLEER. In DNA form, the CDR3 reads TGCGCCAGCAGCCAAGAATCCCAGGGCAGCAATCAGCCCCAGCATTTT. Translation: CASSQESQGSNQPQHF.

The chain couples TRBV20-1 to TRBJ1-1; the D gene is possibly TRBD1 (5 bases). The CDR3 spans 15 residues. Per germline, CDR1 DFQATT and CDR2 SNEGSKA (reference sequence). V shed 3 bases and J shed 0 bases, with 14 bases lying between them. CDR3 protein: CSASTGRSMNTEAFF. The CDR3 bases are TGCAGTGCTAGCACAGGCCGGAGCATGAACACTGAAGCTTTCTTT.

The rearrangement joins TRBV11-2 to TRBJ2-7; D remains unclear. V was pared by 3 bases and J by 6 bases, with 15 bases between. CDR1 is SGHAT, CDR2 FQNNGV, per germline. The CDR3 is made up of 14 amino acids. The chain's CDR3 is CASSFPFPSGEQYF. In nucleotides, the CDR3 is TGTGCCAGCAGCTTCCCCTTTCCTTCGGGCGAGCAGTACTTC.

The J gene is TRBJ2-7, the V gene TRBV5-1, with D possibly being TRBD1 (5 bases). Germline V gives CDR1 SGHRS, CDR2 YFSETQ. This CDR3 comprises 13 residues. The germline V and J ends were trimmed by 4 bases and 5 bases, with 13 bases remaining between them. The CDR3, as DNA: TGCGCCAGCAGCCCGGCTCAGGGCCACGAGCAGTACTTC. Residues: CASSPAQGHEQYF.

V is TRBV5-1 and J is TRBJ2-7; TRBD1 might be the D (5 bases). CDR3 length equals 15 residues. Deletions cut 0 bases from V and 3 bases from J, with 13 bases between. The germline CDR1 and CDR2 sequences are SGHRS and YFSETQ. The chain's CDR3 is CASSLAREVLYEQYF. CDR3 coding DNA: TGCGCCAGCAGCTTGGCCAGGGAAGTTCTCTACGAGCAGTACTTC.

This chain uses TRBV20-1 with TRBJ2-3; a possible D gene is TRBD2 (6 bases). This CDR3 has 13 residues. CDR1 and CDR2 from the germline V gene are DFQATT and SNEGSKA (reference sequence). Trimming pared 3 bases from V and 8 bases from J, leaving 15 bases between. The CDR3 DNA follows: TGCAGTGCTAGCGGGAGCGAGGTATTTACGCAGTATTTT. This codes for CSASGSEVFTQYF.

The V gene is TRBV5-1, the J gene TRBJ2-1, with D perhaps matching TRBD2 (5 bases). CDR3 length: 14 amino acids. Germline-derived CDR1 and CDR2 are SGHRS and YFSETQ. V was pared by 0 bases and J by 8 bases, with 12 bases between. This CDR3 is CASSLGPSSDEQFF. The CDR3 DNA follows: TGCGCCAGCAGCTTGGGGCCTAGCTCCGATGAGCAGTTCTTC.

There are a few counts of this clonotype. The rearrangement uses TRBV6-5 and TRBJ1-1; D unresolved. V shed 8 bases and J shed 9 bases, with 10 bases lying between them. The CDR3 has 10 residues. Per the germline V gene, CDR1 is MNHEY and CDR2 is SVGAGI. The CDR3: CASGREKAFF. Written as DNA, the CDR3 is TGTGCCAGCGGGCGGGAGAAAGCTTTCTTT.

Only a few counts were recorded for this clonotype. The chain combines TRBV29-1 with TRBJ2-3; a weak D match, TRBD1 (5 bases). The CDR3 runs to 16 residues. Germline V gene lookup returns CDR1 SQVTM and CDR2 ANQGSEA. Trimming took off 1 base at V and 3 bases at J, with 17 bases between the two ends. For the CDR3, the DNA is TGCAGCGTTGAAGGGCTCGGGCAGGGAAGGACAGATACGCAGTATTTT. Translated, it gives CSVEGLGQGRTDTQYF.